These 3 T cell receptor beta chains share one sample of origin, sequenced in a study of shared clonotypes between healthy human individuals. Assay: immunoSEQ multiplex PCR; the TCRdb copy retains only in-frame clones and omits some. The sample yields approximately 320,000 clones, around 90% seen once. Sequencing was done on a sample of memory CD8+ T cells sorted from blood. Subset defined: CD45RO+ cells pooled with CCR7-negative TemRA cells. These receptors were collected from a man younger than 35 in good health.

The DNA of the CDR3 is TGTGCCAGCAACATAAGCCCATTAGGGGGAACTGAAGCTTTCTTT. Translation: CASNISPLGGTEAFF. V is TRBV6-6 and J is TRBJ1-1, with D possibly being TRBD1 (6 bases). The V and J ends lost 7 bases and 5 bases respectively, with 20 bases between them. The CDR3 has 15 amino acids. Germline CDR1 is MNHNY and CDR2 is SVGAGI (reference sequence).

In nucleotides, the CDR3 is TGTGCCAGCATCCCCCTGTTAGTCTACAAGGGCACCGGGGAGCTGTTTTTT. Translation: CASIPLLVYKGTGELFF. The V and J genes are TRBV7-9 and TRBJ2-2, with unresolved D. Germline-derived CDR1 and CDR2 are SEHNR and FQNEAQ (reference sequence). Trimming stripped 7 bases from V and 4 bases from J, with 22 bases between. The CDR3 spans 17 residues.

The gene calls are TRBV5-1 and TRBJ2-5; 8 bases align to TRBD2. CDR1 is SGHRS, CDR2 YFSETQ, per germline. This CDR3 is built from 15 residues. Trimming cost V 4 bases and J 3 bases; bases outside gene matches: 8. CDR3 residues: CASSPSAGVKETQYF. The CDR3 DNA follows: TGCGCCAGCAGCCCCTCAGCGGGAGTAAAAGAGACCCAGTACTTC. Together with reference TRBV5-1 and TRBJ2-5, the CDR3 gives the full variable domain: KAGVTQTPRYLIKTRGQQVTLSCSPISGHRSVSWYQQTPGQGLQFLFEYFSETQRNKGNFPGRFSGRQFSNSRSEMNVSTLELGDSALYLCASSPSAGVKETQYFGPGTRLLVL.